These 7 T cell receptor beta chains came from one sample sequenced in a study of post-analysis software for immune sequencing data. Findings of the study overall: TRBV5-6, TRBV5-1 and TRBV20-1 were among about 5 TRBV segments more frequent in patients than controls.

Carried by the TCR beta cDNA libraries were unique molecular identifiers. TCRdb analysed the PCR reads with MiXCR anew, one entry per CDR3 protein. Of 170,000 or so distinct CDR3 sequences in the sample, approximately 30% were seen once. No antigen has been assigned to these receptors. Sequenced: blood. The receptors derive from a girl aged 10 to 17 with multiple sclerosis.

This clonotype was seen a handful of times. This chain joins TRBV2 and TRBJ2-4, with 7 bases aligning to TRBD2. Germline assignment: CDR1 SNHLY and CDR2 FYNNEI. Trimming removed 0 bases from V and 2 bases from J; junction bases left unmatched: 1. This CDR3 is built from 15 residues. In nucleotides, the CDR3 is TGTGCCAGCAGTGAAGCAGCGGGATCCAAAAACATTCAGTACTTC. Its translation: CASSEAAGSKNIQYF.

This clonotype has a single count. V gene TRBV14 combines with J gene TRBJ2-3; weak D call: TRBD1 (5 bases). The CDR3 covers 15 residues. The germline V gene has CDR1 SGHDN and CDR2 FVKESK. The V end was cut by 3 bases, the J end by 4 bases, with 14 bases between. The CDR3 nucleotides read TGTGCCAGCAGCCACCTCGAGGACATAGCAGATACGCAGTATTTT. It yields the protein CASSHLEDIADTQYF.

There are many counts of this clonotype. The chain has TRBV11-2 and TRBJ2-1; TRBD2 matches at 8 bases. In germline, CDR1 is SGHAT, CDR2 FQNNGV. This CDR3 spans 16 amino acids. J lost 0 bases, V lost 6 bases, and 7 bases had no gene match. The CDR3 loop reads CASRDPSGSSYNEQFF. The DNA for the CDR3 is TGTGCCAGCAGGGACCCAAGCGGGAGCTCCTACAATGAGCAGTTCTTC.

V usage is TRBV10-1 and J usage is TRBJ2-3; no firm D call. V dropped 2 bases and J dropped 5 bases, with 5 bases sitting between them. CDR3 length: 12 residues. Germline CDR1 is WNHNN and CDR2 is SYGVQD (reference sequence). CDR3 DNA sequence: TGCGCCAGCAGTGAGACGGGAGATACGCAGTATTTT. Protein: CASSETGDTQYF.

Remarks on this clonotype: The junction departs from the called germline gene at one end, perhaps through a read error. The chain has TRBV7-2 and TRBJ2-7; D is uncertain. TRBJ2-5 matches the DNA end more closely, so the J call is doubtful. CDR1 and CDR2 from the germline V gene are SGHTA and FQGNSA. The CDR3 has 14 amino acids. The CDR3 DNA reads as TGTGCCAGCTCGAGATCGGGCCCCCAAGGGACCCAGTACTTC. Translation gives CASSRSGPQGTQYF.

This rearrangement joins TRBV7-8 to TRBJ2-4; either TRBD1 or TRBD2 may fit D (7 bases each). Gene TRBJ2-7 matches the end of the DNA better, so the J call may be wrong. The V gene's germline CDR1 is SGHVS and CDR2 FQNEAQ. This CDR3 spans 17 amino acids. The DNA of the CDR3 is TGTGCCAGCAGCCCCGAATTGGGGGGGACAGAGGGGTACGAGCAGTACTTC. Translating it yields CASSPELGGTEGYEQYF.

Of note for this clonotype: A junction end diverges from the germline sequence, so it may reflect a read error. V is TRBV12-3 or TRBV12-4 and J is TRBJ2-3; 11 nucleotides match TRBD2. CDR3 length: 17 amino acids. The CDR3 protein is CASSFELAGVTGDAQYF. CDR3 bases: TGTGCCAGCAGTTTTGAACTAGCGGGAGTTACGGGAGATGCGCAGTATTTT.